Listed below are T cell receptor beta chains from one sample, sequenced in a study of technical replicates of blood from a few donors. Sequencing was performed with immunoSEQ multiplex PCR; in TCRdb, only in-frame clones are kept and a portion is missing. The sample has approximately 95,000 clones, roughly 95% seen once; the top ten hold around 0.35%. Sequencing was performed on T cells isolated from PBMCs. The receptors were gathered from a human donor in good health. CDR3s include the opening cysteine and the closing phenylalanine or tryptophan. The order of the fields is clone size, D gene, J gene, V gene, CDR3 protein, CDR3 DNA. The D gene is left open where the match is weak. Expanded clones are given a class, and other clones once, few, many or no size at all.

>.|.|TRBJ2-7|TRBV9
CASSSTTGLSYEQYF
TGTGCCAGCAGCAGCACCACGGGACTCTCCTACGAGCAGTACTTC
>.|.|TRBJ2-1|TRBV5-4
CASSDRLSSSYNEQFF
TGTGCCAGCAGCGACAGGTTGAGTTCTTCCTACAATGAGCAGTTCTTC
>.|.|TRBJ2-1|TRBV10-3
CAISEGGGKYNEQFF
TGTGCCATCAGTGAGGGGGGAGGTAAATACAATGAGCAGTTCTTC
>.|.|TRBJ2-1|TRBV5-4
CASSLGGDNEQFF
TGTGCCAGCAGCTTGGGGGGGGACAATGAGCAGTTCTTC
>.|.|TRBJ2-7|TRBV27
CASSFQGYEQYF
TGTGCCAGCAGTTTTCAGGGGTACGAGCAGTACTTC
>.|TRBD2|TRBJ2-5|TRBV30
CAWSVRPGREETQYF
TGTGCCTGGAGTGTACGGCCAGGGAGGGAAGAGACCCAGTACTTC
>.|.|TRBJ2-7|TRBV28
CASSLEGLLVEQYF
TGTGCCAGCAGTTTGGAGGGTCTTCTGGTGGAGCAGTACTTC
>.|TRBD2|TRBJ2-1|TRBV4-2
CASSYTSGSANEQFF
TGTGCCAGCAGCTACACTAGCGGGAGTGCCAATGAGCAGTTCTTC
>.|.|TRBJ2-1|TRBV12-5
CASGLSFNEQFF
TGTGCTAGTGGTTTGTCCTTCAATGAGCAGTTCTTC
>.|.|TRBJ2-7|TRBV21-1
CASSSYGTADYYEQYF
TGTGCCAGCAGCAGCTACGGGACAGCGGATTACTACGAGCAGTACTTC
>.|TRBD2|TRBJ2-1|TRBV27
CASSLVSGVPNEQFF
TGTGCCAGCAGTTTGGTGAGCGGGGTCCCCAATGAGCAGTTCTTC
>once|.|TRBJ1-4|TRBV19
CASSRLATNEKLFF
TGTGCCAGTAGTAGGCTAGCAACTAATGAAAAACTGTTTTTT
>once|TRBD1|TRBJ2-7|TRBV18
CASSPDTGDEQYF
TGTGCCAGCTCACCAGACACAGGGGACGAGCAGTACTTC
>.|TRBD1|TRBJ1-1|TRBV19
CASRRDRGLNTEAFF
TGTGCCAGTCGCCGGGACAGGGGTTTGAACACTGAAGCTTTCTTT
>.|TRBD1|TRBJ1-4|TRBV6-5
CASIPGTGTGKLFF
TGTGCCAGCATCCCCGGGACAGGGACTGGAAAACTGTTTTTT
>.|TRBD1|TRBJ2-5|TRBV15
CATSRAGQQETQYF
TGTGCCACCAGCAGAGCGGGACAGCAAGAGACCCAGTACTTC
>.|TRBD2|TRBJ2-5|TRBV5-6
CASSSPRSGRAGETQYF
TGTGCCAGCAGCTCCCCCAGGAGCGGGAGGGCCGGAGAGACCCAGTACTTC
>.|TRBD2|TRBJ2-7|TRBV4-3
CASSQDSSGRPYEQYF
TGCGCCAGCAGCCAAGATTCTAGCGGGAGGCCCTACGAGCAGTACTTC
>.|TRBD1|TRBJ1-2|TRBV5-8
CASSLSSGTGALGYTF
TGTGCCAGCAGCTTGTCTTCCGGGACAGGGGCCCTGGGCTACACCTTC
>.|.|TRBJ1-2|TRBV4-2
CASSPTEGHSNYGYTF
TGTGCCAGCAGCCCTACTGAGGGACACTCTAACTATGGCTACACCTTC
>.|TRBD2|TRBJ2-7|TRBV9
CASSVGGTSGLIYF
TGTGCCAGCAGCGTAGGTGGGACTAGCGGGTTAATATACTTC
>.|.|TRBJ1-1|TRBV7-9
CASSSLTGMNTEAFF
TGTGCCAGCAGCTCCCTAACAGGGATGAACACTGAAGCTTTCTTT
>.|.|TRBJ1-2|TRBV7-3
CASSSGVDQGYTF
TGTGCCAGCAGCTCCGGGGTAGATCAAGGCTACACCTTC
>.|.|TRBJ2-2|TRBV11-3
CASSLRQGGTGELFF
TGTGCCAGCAGCTTAAGGCAGGGGGGCACCGGGGAGCTGTTTTTT
>.|.|TRBJ2-7|TRBV1
CTSSQDRKAGGHEQYF
TGCACCAGCAGCCAAGATAGGAAGGCAGGGGGACACGAGCAGTACTTC
>.|.|TRBJ2-5|TRBV14
CASSQIGTPRAGQYF
TGTGCCAGCAGCCAAATCGGAACTCCTAGGGCGGGCCAGTACTTC
>.|.|TRBJ1-1|TRBV27
CASTRGGQNTEAFF
TGTGCCAGCACCCGGGGGGGTCAAAACACTGAAGCTTTCTTT
>.|.|TRBJ2-2|TRBV6-5
CASSFRLDAGELFF
TGTGCCAGCAGCTTTCGACTAGACGCCGGGGAGCTGTTTTTT
>.|TRBD1|TRBJ2-3|TRBV5-1
CASSLGQGDGADTQYF
TGCGCCAGCAGCTTGGGACAGGGGGACGGCGCAGATACGCAGTATTTT
>once|.|TRBJ2-4|TRBV5-1
CASSLGLEGDNIQYF
TGCGCCAGCAGCTTGGGTCTAGAGGGAGACAACATTCAGTACTTC
>.|TRBD2|TRBJ2-7|TRBV2
CASLAENSYEQYF
TGTGCCAGCCTAGCGGAGAACTCCTACGAGCAGTACTTC
>.|.|TRBJ2-3|TRBV27
CASSFQRNTDTQYF
TGTGCCAGCAGTTTCCAGCGGAACACAGATACGCAGTATTTT
>.|TRBD2|TRBJ2-7|TRBV6-5
CASSYSLLAVNYEQYF
TGTGCCAGCAGTTACTCCTTACTAGCGGTAAACTACGAGCAGTACTTC
>.|.|TRBJ2-7|TRBV19
CASSIRDNRYEQYF
TGTGCCAGTAGTATCCGGGACAACCGCTACGAGCAGTACTTC
>once|.|TRBJ1-5|TRBV21-1
CASSPQTGGRSNQPQHF
TGTGCCAGCAGCCCCCAAACGGGGGGCAGGAGCAATCAGCCCCAGCATTTT
>.|.|TRBJ2-2|TRBV27
CASMIRAGELFF
TGTGCCAGCATGATCAGGGCCGGGGAGCTGTTTTTT
>.|.|TRBJ1-4|TRBV7-8
CASSLIASTNEKLFF
TGTGCCAGCAGCTTAATAGCCTCAACTAATGAAAAACTGTTTTTT
>.|TRBD1|TRBJ1-2|TRBV23-1
CASSQGKQGNGYTF
TGCGCCAGCAGTCAAGGGAAACAGGGGAATGGCTACACCTTC
>once|.|TRBJ1-4|TRBV15
CATSRDPRGGGSEKLFF
TGTGCCACCAGCAGAGATCCCAGGGGCGGGGGGAGTGAAAAACTGTTTTTT
>.|.|TRBJ1-4|TRBV18
CASSSAWGETEKLFF
TGTGCCAGCTCATCCGCGTGGGGAGAAACTGAAAAACTGTTTTTT
>once|TRBD2|TRBJ2-7|TRBV4-1
CASSQEGLAGYEQYF
TGCGCCAGCAGCCAAGAAGGACTAGCGGGATACGAGCAGTACTTC
>.|TRBD2|TRBJ2-1|TRBV19
CASSRGLARSYNEQFF
TGTGCCAGTAGTAGGGGACTAGCGCGTTCCTACAATGAGCAGTTCTTC
>.|TRBD2|TRBJ2-1|TRBV19
CASRPLAGGPGNEQFF
TGTGCCAGTAGGCCACTAGCGGGAGGGCCAGGGAATGAGCAGTTCTTC
>.|.|TRBJ2-7|TRBV15
CATSRPNYEQYF
TGTGCCACCAGCAGACCTAACTACGAGCAGTACTTC
>once|TRBD1|TRBJ2-1|TRBV7-3
CASSPGDRGNEQFF
TGTGCCAGCAGCCCCGGGGACAGGGGGAATGAGCAGTTCTTC
>.|.|TRBJ1-5|TRBV28
CASSLFAGYQPQHF
TGTGCCAGCAGTTTATTTGCAGGGTATCAGCCCCAGCATTTT
>.|.|TRBJ2-2|TRBV28
CASSFQGQNTGELFF
TGTGCCAGCAGTTTCCAGGGCCAGAACACCGGGGAGCTGTTTTTT
>.|.|TRBJ2-5|TRBV30
CAWSKTYQETQYF
TGTGCCTGGAGTAAGACATATCAAGAGACCCAGTACTTC
>.|.|TRBJ1-2|TRBV28
CASSLIWTRRIGGIYGYTF
TGTGCCAGCAGCCTAATTTGGACTCGGCGAATTGGGGGGATATATGGCTACACCTTC
>.|.|TRBJ2-7|TRBV20-1
CSAGLSYEQYF
TGCAGTGCTGGACTATCCTACGAGCAGTACTTC
>.|TRBD1|TRBJ1-4|TRBV19
CASRDRDEKLFF
TGTGCCAGTAGGGACAGGGACGAAAAACTGTTTTTT
>.|.|TRBJ2-3|TRBV7-2
CASSLSSDTQYF
TGTGCCAGCAGCTTGTCCTCAGATACGCAGTATTTT
>.|TRBD1|TRBJ2-7|TRBV6-5
CASRRGGTGGEQYF
TGTGCCAGCAGACGAGGGGGGACAGGGGGCGAGCAGTACTTC
>once|TRBD2|TRBJ2-1|TRBV29-1
CSVERTSGSKFF
TGCAGCGTTGAAAGAACTAGCGGGAGTAAGTTCTTC
>.|.|TRBJ2-7|TRBV5-6
CASSFPGNYEQYF
TGTGCCAGCAGCTTCCCAGGGAACTACGAGCAGTACTTC
>.|.|TRBJ1-5|TRBV6-1
CASARVGNQPQHF
TGTGCCAGCGCACGAGTTGGCAATCAGCCCCAGCATTTT
>once|.|TRBJ2-2|TRBV11-3
CASSRGWAGELFF
TGTGCCAGCAGCCGAGGATGGGCCGGGGAGCTGTTTTTT